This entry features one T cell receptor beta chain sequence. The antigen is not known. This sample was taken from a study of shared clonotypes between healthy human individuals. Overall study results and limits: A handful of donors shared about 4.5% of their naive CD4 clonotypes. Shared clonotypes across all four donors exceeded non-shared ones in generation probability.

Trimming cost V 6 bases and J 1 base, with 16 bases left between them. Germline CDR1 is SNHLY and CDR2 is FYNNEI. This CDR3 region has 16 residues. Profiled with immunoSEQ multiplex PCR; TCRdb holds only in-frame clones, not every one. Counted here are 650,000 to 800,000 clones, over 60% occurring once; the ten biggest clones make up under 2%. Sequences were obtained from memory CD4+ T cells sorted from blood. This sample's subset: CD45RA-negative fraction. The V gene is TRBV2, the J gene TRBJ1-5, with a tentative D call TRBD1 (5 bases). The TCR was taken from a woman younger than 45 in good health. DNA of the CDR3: TGTGCCAGCAGAGGTGTCATAGGGGTCAGCAATCAGCCCCAGCATTTT. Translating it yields CASRGVIGVSNQPQHF.